This T cell receptor (beta chain) was sequenced during a study of T-cell reconstitution after alpha-beta-depleted transplantation in children. This CDR3 spans 16 amino acids. Losses at the gene ends were 3 bases for V and 1 base for J; bases not matched to a gene: 4. Germline V gives CDR1 DFQATT, CDR2 SNEGSKA (reference sequence). Unique molecular identifiers were incorporated when the TCRbeta library was constructed. MiXCR was run by TCRdb on the PCR reads, yielding one entry per CDR3 protein. The table records hundreds of thousands of distinct CDR3 sequences, approximately 14% of them present only once.

The sequence was obtained from a girl between 2 and 10 years old with congenital amegakaryocytic thrombocytopenia, due to receive a stem cell transplant. The source was PBMCs, collected before TCRalphabeta/CD19-depleted stem cell transplant. J is TRBJ2-5 and V is TRBV20-1; TRBD2 matches at 14 bases. The CDR3 here is CSARRTSGRIQETQYF. The DNA of the CDR3 is TGCAGTGCTAGGCGGACTAGCGGGAGGATCCAAGAGACCCAGTACTTC.